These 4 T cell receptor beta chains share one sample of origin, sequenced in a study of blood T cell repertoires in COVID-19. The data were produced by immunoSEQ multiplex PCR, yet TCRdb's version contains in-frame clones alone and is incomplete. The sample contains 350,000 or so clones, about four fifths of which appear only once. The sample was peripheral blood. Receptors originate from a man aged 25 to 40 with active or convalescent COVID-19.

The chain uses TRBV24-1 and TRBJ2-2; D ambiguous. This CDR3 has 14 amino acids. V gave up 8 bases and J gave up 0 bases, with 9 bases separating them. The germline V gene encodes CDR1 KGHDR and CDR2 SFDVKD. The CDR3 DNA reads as TGTGCCACCACAGACGGAGCGAACACCGGGGAGCTGTTTTTT. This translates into CATTDGANTGELFF.

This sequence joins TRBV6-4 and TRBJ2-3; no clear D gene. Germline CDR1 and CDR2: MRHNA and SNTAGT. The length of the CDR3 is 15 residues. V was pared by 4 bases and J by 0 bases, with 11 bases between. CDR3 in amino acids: CASSGASSSTDTQYF. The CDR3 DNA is TGTGCCAGCAGTGGGGCGAGTTCTAGCACAGATACGCAGTATTTT.

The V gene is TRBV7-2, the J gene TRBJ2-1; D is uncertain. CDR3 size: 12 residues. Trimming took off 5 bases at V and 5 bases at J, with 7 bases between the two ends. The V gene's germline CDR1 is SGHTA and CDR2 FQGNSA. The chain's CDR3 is CASSPLDNEQFF. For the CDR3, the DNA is TGTGCCAGCAGCCCTCTCGACAATGAGCAGTTCTTC.

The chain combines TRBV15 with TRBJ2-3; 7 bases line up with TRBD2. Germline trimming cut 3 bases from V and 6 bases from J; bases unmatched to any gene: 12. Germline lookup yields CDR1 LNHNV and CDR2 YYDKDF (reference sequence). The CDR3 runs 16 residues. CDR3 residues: CATSRSLGTKADTQYF. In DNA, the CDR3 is TGTGCCACCAGCAGGAGCCTGGGGACTAAGGCCGATACGCAGTATTTT.